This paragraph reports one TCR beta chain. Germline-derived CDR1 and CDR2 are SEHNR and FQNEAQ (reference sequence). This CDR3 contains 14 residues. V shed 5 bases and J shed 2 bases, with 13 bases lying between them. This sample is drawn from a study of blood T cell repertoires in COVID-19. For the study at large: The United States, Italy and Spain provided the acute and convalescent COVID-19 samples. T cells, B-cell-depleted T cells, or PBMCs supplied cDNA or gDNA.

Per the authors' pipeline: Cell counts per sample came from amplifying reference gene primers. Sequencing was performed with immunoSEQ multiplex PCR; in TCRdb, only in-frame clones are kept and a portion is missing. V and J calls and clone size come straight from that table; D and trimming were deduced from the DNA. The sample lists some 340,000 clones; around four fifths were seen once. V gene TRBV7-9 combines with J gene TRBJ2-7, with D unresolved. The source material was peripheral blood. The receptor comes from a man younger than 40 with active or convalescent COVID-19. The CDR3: CASSGTVTAYEQYF. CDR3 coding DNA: TGTGCCAGCAGCGGCACAGTTACGGCCTACGAGCAGTACTTC.